One and the same sample provided the 8 T cell receptor beta chains below, sequenced in a study of blood T cell repertoires in COVID-19. Measured with immunoSEQ multiplex PCR; TCRdb has only the in-frame clones, and not every one. The sample records some 200,000 clones, less than 90% being singletons. The sample was peripheral blood. These TCRs come from a woman older than 75 with COVID-19, enrolled during active disease.

J is TRBJ2-2 and V is TRBV7-6; D possibly corresponds to TRBD2 (5 bases). Trimming pared 2 bases from V and 1 base from J, leaving 11 bases between. Germline assignment: CDR1 SGHVS and CDR2 FNYEAQ. The CDR3 has 16 residues. The CDR3 loop is CASSLLAALNTGELFF. The CDR3, as DNA: TGTGCCAGCAGCTTACTAGCTGCCCTGAACACCGGGGAGCTGTTTTTT.

This clone was counted a few times. The chain has TRBV3-1 (or the pseudogene TRBV3-2) and TRBJ1-2; D might be TRBD1 (6 bases). Germline assignment: CDR1 LGHDT and CDR2 YNNKEL (reference sequence). This CDR3 region has 18 residues. Trimming pared 0 bases from V and 1 base from J, leaving 18 bases between. The CDR3 sequence is CASSQDQRGPLFNYGYTF. The CDR3 DNA sequence: TGTGCCAGCAGCCAAGATCAGCGGGGGCCGCTCTTTAACTATGGCTACACCTTC.

The chain uses TRBV5-1 and TRBJ2-2; 14 nucleotides align to TRBD2. Germline loops: CDR1 SGHRS, CDR2 YFSETQ. V gave up 4 bases and J gave up 6 bases; unmatched junction bases: 8. The CDR3 consists of 17 residues. CDR3 protein: CASSPQGLAGGPGELFF. In DNA, the CDR3 is TGCGCCAGCAGCCCACAAGGACTAGCGGGGGGCCCCGGGGAGCTGTTTTTT.

V and J are TRBV2 and TRBJ1-2, with TRBD1 identical over 7 bases. Germline V gene lookup returns CDR1 SNHLY and CDR2 FYNNEI. Losses at the gene ends were 8 bases for V and 5 bases for J; bases not matched to a gene: 8. The CDR3 totals 13 residues. The CDR3: CASRRDSVYGYTF. The CDR3 DNA follows: TGTGCCAGCCGAAGGGACAGCGTATATGGCTACACCTTC.

This clone was detected only a few times. The chain joins TRBV9 to TRBJ2-7; tentative D call: TRBD1 (5 bases). The CDR3 is made up of 13 amino acids. V was clipped by 0 bases and J by 8 bases, with 12 bases between them. Germline CDR1 reads SGDLS; CDR2 reads YYNGEE. The chain's CDR3 is CASSVARQGQQYF. CDR3 nucleotides: TGTGCCAGCAGCGTAGCCCGCCAGGGCCAGCAGTACTTC.

V usage is TRBV7-8 and J usage is TRBJ1-5, with TRBD1 matching over 11 bases. Germline V gene lookup returns CDR1 SGHVS and CDR2 FQNEAQ. V shed 1 base, J shed 7 bases, and the junction held 3 bases outside the gene matches. The CDR3 extends over 15 amino acids. The DNA for the CDR3 is TGTGCCAGCAGCTTAGGGACAGGGGGCGGGCAGCCCCAGCATTTT. Translated, it gives CASSLGTGGGQPQHF.

The V gene is TRBV25-1, the J gene TRBJ2-1; 10 nucleotides match TRBD2. The CDR3 sequence is 17 residues long. CDR1 and CDR2 (germline): MGHDK, SYGVNS. With 4 bases clipped from V and 1 base from J, the junction kept 7 bases outside the gene matches. CDR3 protein: CASSGLAGGGSYNEQFF. The CDR3 DNA reads TGTGCCAGCAGTGGCTTAGCGGGGGGCGGGTCCTACAATGAGCAGTTCTTC.

This clone was detected only a few times. V gene TRBV5-5 combines with J gene TRBJ1-5; D gene uncertain. The CDR3 covers 15 residues. Germline values: CDR1 SGHKS, CDR2 YYEKEE (reference sequence). V was shortened by 0 bases and J by 4 bases, with 11 bases between the two germline ends. The CDR3 DNA reads as TGTGCCAGCAGCTTGGTGGGCAGTACTAATCAGCCCCAGCATTTT. Translating gives CASSLVGSTNQPQHF.